The 20 T cell receptor beta chains reported below all come from one sample, sequenced in a study of regulatory T cells in long-lasting Graves disease. Time point given: persistent/refractory GD, antithyroid drugs over 5 years with positive TRAb. The TCR library used RNA extracted from PBMCs. Researchers made TCR beta libraries by using iRepertoire HTBI primers and running Arm-PCR on CDR3 regions. From the multiplex PCR reads, TCRdb called clonotypes with MiXCR, one entry per CDR3 protein. The table records approximately 400,000 distinct CDR3 sequences, less than 30% of them present only once. Sequencing was performed on peripheral blood mononuclear cells (PBMCs), taken when the disease was refractory, from a patient treated with antithyroid drugs. These receptors all stem from a middle-aged woman with Graves disease.

V usage is TRBV20-1 and J usage is TRBJ1-2, with D possibly matching TRBD1 (6 bases). Looked up from germline, CDR1 is DFQATT and CDR2 is SNEGSKA (reference sequence). The CDR3 contains 11 residues. The germline V and J ends were trimmed by 6 bases and 8 bases, with 13 bases remaining between them. For the CDR3, the DNA is TGCAGTGCCGCACAGGGTGCGGGCTACACCTTC. Its protein product is CSAAQGAGYTF.

The CDR3 sequence: CASEMGSWGYSNQPQHF. CDR3 nucleotide sequence: TGTGCCAGTGAAATGGGGTCTTGGGGTTATAGCAATCAGCCCCAGCATTTT. The chain has TRBV19 and TRBJ1-5, with no clear D. Trimming stripped 8 bases from V and 0 bases from J, with 20 bases between. The CDR3 consists of 17 residues. Germline CDR1 reads LNHDA; CDR2 reads SQIVND (reference sequence).

V is TRBV7-9 and J is TRBJ1-3; D is ambiguous. Germline values: CDR1 SEHNR, CDR2 FQNEAQ (reference sequence). V shed 1 base and J shed 0 bases, with 4 bases lying between them. The CDR3 runs 14 residues. CDR3 residues: CASSLVSSGNTIYF. CDR3 coding DNA: TGTGCCAGCAGCTTAGTATCCTCTGGAAACACCATATATTTT.

V gene TRBV18 combines with J gene TRBJ1-2; unclear D gene. Trimming left V 0 bases short and J 8 bases short, with 16 bases between. The germline V gene encodes CDR1 KGHSH and CDR2 LQKENI. There are 15 residues in the CDR3. The CDR3 here is CASSPPPAAEKGYTF. The DNA of the CDR3 is TGTGCCAGCTCACCACCGCCCGCGGCAGAAAAAGGCTACACCTTC. Supplemented by reference TRBV18 and TRBJ1-2, the full variable domain reads NAGVMQNPRHLVRRRGQEARLRCSPMKGHSHVYWYRQLPEEGLKFMVYLQKENIIDESGMPKERFSAEFPKEGPSILRIQQVVRGDSAAYFCASSPPPAAEKGYTFGSGTRLTVV.

The chain is built from TRBV2 and TRBJ2-2; tentatively, D is TRBD1 or TRBD2 (6 bases each). Trimming took 4 bases from V and 7 from J, leaving 16 bases between them. In germline, CDR1 is SNHLY, CDR2 FYNNEI. The CDR3 has 15 residues. CDR3 DNA sequence: TGTGCCAGCAGTGTGAGGGGGGCAGACGGCGGGGAGCTGTTTTTT. It translates to CASSVRGADGGELFF.

Notes on this clonotype: Possible read error: a much larger clone is one base away. CDR3 residues: CASSLTALNTEAFF. CDR3 coding DNA: TGTGCCAGCAGTTTAACAGCCTTGAACACTGAAGCTTTCTTT. V gene TRBV6-2 or TRBV6-3 combines with J gene TRBJ1-1; D not certain. This CDR3 spans 14 amino acids. V dropped 4 bases and J dropped 0 bases, with 9 bases sitting between them. Germline V gene sequence: CDR1 MNHEY, CDR2 SVGEGT.

In its sample, this clonotype was seen a few times. The chain recombines TRBV12-3 or TRBV12-4 with TRBJ2-7, with D tentatively TRBD1 or TRBD2 (5 bases each). The CDR3 spans 13 residues. The V gene lost 5 bases and the J gene lost 9 bases, with 17 bases spanning the gap. Here the CDR3 DNA reads TGTGCCAGCAGTGTCCGGGACGCCCAAGGGCAGTACTTC. This encodes CASSVRDAQGQYF.

The rearrangement uses TRBV6-2 or TRBV6-3 and TRBJ2-5, with TRBD1 matching 8 bases. V was pared by 6 bases and J by 1 base, with 7 bases of the junction left unmatched. Germline V gives CDR1 MNHEY, CDR2 SVGEGT. The CDR3 is 15 amino acids. The CDR3 spells CASSLATGGQETQYF. The DNA for the CDR3 is TGTGCCAGCAGCTTGGCAACAGGGGGCCAAGAGACCCAGTACTTC.

The rearrangement links TRBV28 to TRBJ1-2, with TRBD1 matching over 7 bases. Germline V gene lookup returns CDR1 MDHEN and CDR2 SYDVKM. V shed 10 bases, J shed 8 bases, and the junction held 10 bases outside the gene matches. CDR3 length equals 12 residues. The CDR3 region is CAIGQARKGYTF. DNA of the CDR3: TGTGCCATAGGACAGGCTCGGAAGGGCTACACCTTC.

A few counts support this clonotype. V and J are TRBV3-1 and TRBJ2-5; tentatively, D is TRBD1 or TRBD2 (5 bases each). From germline, CDR1 is LGHDT and CDR2 YNNKEL (reference sequence). Trimming shortened V by 4 bases and J by 3 bases, and 12 bases separated the two germline ends. The CDR3 totals 14 residues. The CDR3 region is CASSPVGREETQYF. The DNA of the CDR3 is TGTGCCAGCAGCCCCGTGGGGCGGGAAGAGACCCAGTACTTC.

This clonotype was counted once. The rearrangement joins TRBV5-1 to TRBJ2-3; possibly TRBD1 for D (6 bases). Per the germline V gene, CDR1 is SGHRS and CDR2 is YFSETQ. The CDR3 is 14 residues long. With 1 base removed from V and 4 bases from J, the gap between germline ends came to 10 bases. CDR3 residues: CASSLKQGADTQYF. DNA for the CDR3: TGCGCCAGCAGCTTGAAACAGGGCGCAGATACGCAGTATTTT.

The J gene is TRBJ2-2, the V gene TRBV11-2, with D perhaps TRBD1 (5 bases). Germline V gene sequence: CDR1 SGHAT, CDR2 FQNNGV. V was shortened by 5 bases and J by 1 base, with 11 bases between the two germline ends. This CDR3 spans 15 amino acids. CDR3 residues: CASSQGSENTGELFF. The CDR3 nucleotides read TGTGCCAGCAGCCAGGGAAGTGAGAACACCGGGGAGCTGTTTTTT.

There are a few counts of this clonotype. This chain joins TRBV30 and TRBJ1-1, with D possibly matching TRBD1 (5 bases). V lost 4 bases and J 5 bases, leaving 8 bases between the germline ends. The CDR3 consists of 11 residues. CDR1 and CDR2 from the germline V gene are GTSNPN and SVGIG (reference sequence). In DNA form, the CDR3 reads TGTGCCTGGAACGAGGGGACTGAAGCTTTCTTT. Residues: CAWNEGTEAFF. Looking up the rest from reference TRBV30 and TRBJ1-1 gives the full variable domain: SQTIHQWPATLVQPVGSPLSLECTVEGTSNPNLYWYRQAAGRGLQLLFYSVGIGQISSEVPQNLSASRPQDRQFILSSKKLLLSDSGFYLCAWNEGTEAFFGQGTRLTVV.

This clonotype occurred many times. V and J are TRBV11-2 and TRBJ2-7; TRBD2 is a possible D gene (5 bases). Per the germline V gene, CDR1 is SGHAT and CDR2 is FQNNGV. V shed 4 bases and J shed 1 base, with 14 bases lying between them. The CDR3 runs 15 residues. CDR3 in DNA: TGTGCCAGCAGCTCTATTCACGGGAAGTCCTACGAGCAGTACTTC. It codes for CASSSIHGKSYEQYF.

The chain employs TRBV20-1 and TRBJ2-2; D uncertain. CDR1 and CDR2 from the germline V gene are DFQATT and SNEGSKA (reference sequence). Trimming left V 3 bases short and J 1 base short, with 9 bases between. The CDR3 covers 14 residues. CDR3 DNA: TGCAGTGCTAGGGCTCGCCTGAACACCGGGGAGCTGTTTTTT. Its protein product is CSARARLNTGELFF.

The chain uses TRBV7-2 and TRBJ2-1; D could derive from TRBD1 or TRBD2 (5 bases each). The CDR3 loop spans 14 amino acids. Germline-derived CDR1 and CDR2 are SGHTA and FQGNSA. V was cut by 5 bases and J by 5 bases, with 13 bases left in between. Written as DNA, the CDR3 is TGTGCCAGCAGCCCACGGGACCACAACAATGAGCAGTTCTTC. This codes for CASSPRDHNNEQFF.

This clonotype was picked up a small number of times. This sequence joins TRBV20-1 and TRBJ2-3, with D possibly TRBD2 on 5 matching bases. The V end lost 1 base, the J end lost 2 bases, and 13 bases lay between the germline ends. The CDR3 totals 15 residues. The germline V gene has CDR1 DFQATT and CDR2 SNEGSKA (reference sequence). The CDR3 nucleotides read TGCAGTGCTAGAGGGATCGCGGGCTACACAGATACGCAGTATTTT. Translating gives CSARGIAGYTDTQYF.

The V and J genes are TRBV10-2 and TRBJ1-5; no clear D. Germline V lookup: CDR1 WSHSY, CDR2 SAAADI. The ends were cut back, 5 bases at V and 5 bases at J, with 7 bases in the middle. This CDR3 has 12 amino acids. Written as DNA, the CDR3 is TGCGCCAGCAGTTCCTACCATCAGCCCCAGCATTTT. Translated, it gives CASSSYHQPQHF.

This clonotype came up many times. The chain carries TRBV11-3 and TRBJ2-5, with a possible D match to TRBD2 (6 bases). CDR3 length: 13 amino acids. Germline-derived CDR1 and CDR2 are SGHNT and YENEEA. The V and J ends lost 5 bases and 4 bases respectively, with 11 bases between them. The CDR3, as DNA: TGTGCCAGCAGCCCCGGAGGGACAGAGACCCAGTACTTC. Residues: CASSPGGTETQYF.

The rearrangement joins TRBV20-1 to TRBJ1-5; no reliable D call. The CDR3 is 14 residues long. Germline loops: CDR1 DFQATT, CDR2 SNEGSKA (reference sequence). V gave up 4 bases and J gave up 5 bases, with 15 bases separating them. CDR3: CSAKPPSIYQPQHF. The CDR3 DNA follows: TGCAGTGCTAAACCCCCTTCGATTTATCAGCCCCAGCATTTT.